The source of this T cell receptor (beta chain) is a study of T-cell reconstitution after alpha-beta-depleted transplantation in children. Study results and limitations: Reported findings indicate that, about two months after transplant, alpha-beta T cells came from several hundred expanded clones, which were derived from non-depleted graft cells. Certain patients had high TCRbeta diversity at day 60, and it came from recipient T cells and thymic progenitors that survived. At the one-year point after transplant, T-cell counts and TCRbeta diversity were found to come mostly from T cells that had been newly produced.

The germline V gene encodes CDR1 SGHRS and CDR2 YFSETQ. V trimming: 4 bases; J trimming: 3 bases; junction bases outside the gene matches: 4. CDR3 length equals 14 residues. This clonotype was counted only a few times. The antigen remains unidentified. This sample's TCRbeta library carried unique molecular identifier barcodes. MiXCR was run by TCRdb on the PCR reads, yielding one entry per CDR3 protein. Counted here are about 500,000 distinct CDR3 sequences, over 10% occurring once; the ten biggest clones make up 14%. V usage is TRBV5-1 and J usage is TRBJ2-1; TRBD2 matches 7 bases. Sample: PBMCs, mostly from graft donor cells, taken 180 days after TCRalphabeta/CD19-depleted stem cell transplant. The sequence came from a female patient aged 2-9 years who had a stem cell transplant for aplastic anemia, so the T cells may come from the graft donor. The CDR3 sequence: CASSHRDYYNEQFF. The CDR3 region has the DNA TGCGCCAGCAGCCACCGGGACTACTACAATGAGCAGTTCTTC.